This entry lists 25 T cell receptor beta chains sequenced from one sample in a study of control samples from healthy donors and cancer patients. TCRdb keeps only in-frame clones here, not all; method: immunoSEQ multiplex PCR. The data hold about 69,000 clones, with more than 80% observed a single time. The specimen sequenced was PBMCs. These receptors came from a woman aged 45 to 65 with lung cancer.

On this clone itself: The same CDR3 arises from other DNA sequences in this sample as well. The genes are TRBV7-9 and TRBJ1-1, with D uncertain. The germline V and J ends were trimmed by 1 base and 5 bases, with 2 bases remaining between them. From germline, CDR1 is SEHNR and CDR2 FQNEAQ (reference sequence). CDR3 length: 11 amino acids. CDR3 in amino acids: CASSLGTEAFF. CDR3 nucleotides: TGTGCCAGCAGCTTAGGGACTGAAGCTTTCTTT.

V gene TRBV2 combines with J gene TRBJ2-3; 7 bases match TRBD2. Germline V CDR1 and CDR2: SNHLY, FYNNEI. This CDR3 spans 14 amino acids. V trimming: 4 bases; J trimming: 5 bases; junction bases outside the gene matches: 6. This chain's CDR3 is CASSVLAARDTQYF. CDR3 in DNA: TGTGCCAGCAGTGTTCTAGCGGCCCGAGATACGCAGTATTTT.

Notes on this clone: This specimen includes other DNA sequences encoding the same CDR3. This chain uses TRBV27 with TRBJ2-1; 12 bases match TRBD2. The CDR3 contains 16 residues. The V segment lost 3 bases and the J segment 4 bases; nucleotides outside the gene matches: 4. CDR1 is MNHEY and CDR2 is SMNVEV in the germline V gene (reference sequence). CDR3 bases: TGTGCCAGCAGTTTTCAAGGACTAGCGGGATACAATGAGCAGTTCTTC. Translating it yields CASSFQGLAGYNEQFF.

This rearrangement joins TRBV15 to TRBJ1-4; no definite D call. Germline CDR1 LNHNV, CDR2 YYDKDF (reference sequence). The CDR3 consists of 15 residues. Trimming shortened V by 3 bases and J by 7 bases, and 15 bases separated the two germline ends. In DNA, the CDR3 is TGTGCCACCAGCAGTGAGGGTGTCGGCGGTGAAAAACTGTTTTTT. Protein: CATSSEGVGGEKLFF. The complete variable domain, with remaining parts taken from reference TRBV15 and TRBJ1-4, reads DAMVIQNPRYQVTQFGKPVTLSCSQTLNHNVMYWYQQKSSQAPKLLFHYYDKDFNNEADTPDNFQSRRPNTSFCFLDIRSPGLGDTAMYLCATSSEGVGGEKLFFGSGTQLSVL.

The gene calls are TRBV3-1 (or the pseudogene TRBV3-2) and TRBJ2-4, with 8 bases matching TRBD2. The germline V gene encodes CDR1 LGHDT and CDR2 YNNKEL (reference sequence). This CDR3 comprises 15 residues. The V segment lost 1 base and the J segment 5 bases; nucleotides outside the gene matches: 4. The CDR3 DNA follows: TGTGCCAGCAGCCAAGCGGGGGGGCGGGAAAACATTCAGTACTTC. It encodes CASSQAGGRENIQYF.

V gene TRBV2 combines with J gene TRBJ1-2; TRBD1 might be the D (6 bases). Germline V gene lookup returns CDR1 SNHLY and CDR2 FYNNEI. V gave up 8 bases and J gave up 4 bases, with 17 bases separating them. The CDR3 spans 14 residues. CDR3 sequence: CASCIEGESYGYTF. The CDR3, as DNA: TGTGCCAGCTGTATTGAGGGGGAGTCCTATGGCTACACCTTC.

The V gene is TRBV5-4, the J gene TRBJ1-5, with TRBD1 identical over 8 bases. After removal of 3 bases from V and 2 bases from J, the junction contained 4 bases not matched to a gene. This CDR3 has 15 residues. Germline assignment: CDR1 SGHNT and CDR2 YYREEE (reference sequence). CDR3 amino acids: CASSSQGAGNQPQHF. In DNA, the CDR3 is TGTGCCAGCAGCTCCCAGGGGGCGGGCAATCAGCCCCAGCATTTT.

The CDR3 loop reads CASSRGQGGNGYTF. DNA for the CDR3: TGTGCCAGTAGTAGAGGGCAGGGCGGAAATGGCTACACCTTC. The chain combines TRBV19 with TRBJ1-2; D perhaps matches TRBD1 (5 bases). V lost 4 bases to trimming and J lost 6 bases, with 15 bases between them. The CDR3 totals 14 residues. Germline V gives CDR1 LNHDA, CDR2 SQIVND (reference sequence).

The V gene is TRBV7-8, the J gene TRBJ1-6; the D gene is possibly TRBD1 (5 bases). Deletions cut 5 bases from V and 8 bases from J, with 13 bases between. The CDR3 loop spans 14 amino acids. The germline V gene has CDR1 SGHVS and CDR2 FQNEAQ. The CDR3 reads CASSPRGVDSPLHF. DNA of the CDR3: TGTGCCAGCAGCCCGCGAGGGGTTGATTCACCCCTCCACTTT.

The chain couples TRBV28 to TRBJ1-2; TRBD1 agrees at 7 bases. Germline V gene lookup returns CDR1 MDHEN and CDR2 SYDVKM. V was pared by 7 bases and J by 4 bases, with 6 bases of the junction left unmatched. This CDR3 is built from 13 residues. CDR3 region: CASTPGQSYGYTF. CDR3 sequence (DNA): TGTGCCAGCACCCCGGGACAGAGCTATGGCTACACCTTC.

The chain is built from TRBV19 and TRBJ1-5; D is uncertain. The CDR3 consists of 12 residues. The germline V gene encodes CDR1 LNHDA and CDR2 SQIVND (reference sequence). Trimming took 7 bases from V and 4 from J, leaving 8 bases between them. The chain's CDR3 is CASKRGNQPQHF. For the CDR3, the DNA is TGTGCCAGTAAAAGAGGGAATCAGCCCCAGCATTTT.

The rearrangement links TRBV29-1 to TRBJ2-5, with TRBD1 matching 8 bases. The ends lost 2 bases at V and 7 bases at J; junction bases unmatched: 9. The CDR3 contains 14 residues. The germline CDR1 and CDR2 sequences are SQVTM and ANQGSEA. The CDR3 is CSVERDRGLGTQYF. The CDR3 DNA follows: TGCAGCGTTGAACGTGACAGGGGTCTCGGGACCCAGTACTTC.

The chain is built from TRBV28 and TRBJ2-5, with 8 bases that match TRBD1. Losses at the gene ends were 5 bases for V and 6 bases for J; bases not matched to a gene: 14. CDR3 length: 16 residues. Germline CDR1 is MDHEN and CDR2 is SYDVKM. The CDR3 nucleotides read TGTGCCAGCAGTCCTACAGGCAGGGGGCGCGAAAAGACCCAGTACTTC. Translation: CASSPTGRGREKTQYF.

The CDR3 spells CASGLGQIFSGNTIYF. Written as DNA, the CDR3 is TGTGCCAGCGGATTGGGACAGATTTTCTCTGGAAACACCATATATTTT. The V gene is TRBV5-8, the J gene TRBJ1-3; 7 bases agree with TRBD1. The CDR3 has 16 residues. Germline V lookup: CDR1 SGHTS, CDR2 YDEGEE. V lost 7 bases to trimming and J lost 0 bases; unmatched junction nucleotides: 10.

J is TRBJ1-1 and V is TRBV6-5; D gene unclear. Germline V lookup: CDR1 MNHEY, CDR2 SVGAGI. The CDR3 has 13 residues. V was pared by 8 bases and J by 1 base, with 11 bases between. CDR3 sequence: CASGGRENTEAFF. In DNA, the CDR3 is TGTGCCAGCGGCGGCAGAGAGAACACTGAAGCTTTCTTT.

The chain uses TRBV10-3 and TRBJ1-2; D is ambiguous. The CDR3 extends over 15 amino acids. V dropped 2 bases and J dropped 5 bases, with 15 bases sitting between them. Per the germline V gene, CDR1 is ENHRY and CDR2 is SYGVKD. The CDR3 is CAISEPESYLYGYTF. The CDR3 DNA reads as TGTGCCATCAGTGAGCCGGAAAGCTACCTTTATGGCTACACCTTC.

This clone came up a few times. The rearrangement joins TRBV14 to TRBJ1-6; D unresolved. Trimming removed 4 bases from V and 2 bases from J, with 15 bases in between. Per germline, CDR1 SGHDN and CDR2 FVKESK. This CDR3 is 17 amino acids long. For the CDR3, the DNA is TGTGCCAGCAGCCCACTCGGATACTTAACCTATAATTCACCCCTCCACTTT. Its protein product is CASSPLGYLTYNSPLHF.

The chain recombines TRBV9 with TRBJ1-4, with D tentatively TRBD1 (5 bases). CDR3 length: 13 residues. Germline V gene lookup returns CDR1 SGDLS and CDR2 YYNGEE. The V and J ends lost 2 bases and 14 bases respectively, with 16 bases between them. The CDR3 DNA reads TGTGCCAGCAGCGTCCTTGCCCAGGGTGGGCTGTTTTTT. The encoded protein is CASSVLAQGGLFF.

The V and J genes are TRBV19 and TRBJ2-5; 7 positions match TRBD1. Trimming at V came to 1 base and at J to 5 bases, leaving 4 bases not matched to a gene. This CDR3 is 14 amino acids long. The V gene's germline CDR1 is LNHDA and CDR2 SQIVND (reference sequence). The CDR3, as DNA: TGTGCCAGTAGTATAGCCGGGACAGTTGAGACCCAGTACTTC. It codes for CASSIAGTVETQYF. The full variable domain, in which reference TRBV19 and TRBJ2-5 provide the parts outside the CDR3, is DGGITQSPKYLFRKEGQNVTLSCEQNLNHDAMYWYRQDPGQGLRLIYYSQIVNDFQKGDIAEGYSVSREKKESFPLTVTSAQKNPTAFYLCASSIAGTVETQYFGPGTRLLVL.

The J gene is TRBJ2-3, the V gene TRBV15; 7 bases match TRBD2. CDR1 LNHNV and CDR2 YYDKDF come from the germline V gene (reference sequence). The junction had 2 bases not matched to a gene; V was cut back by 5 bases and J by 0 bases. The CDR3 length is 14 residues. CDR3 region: CATSWGGSTDTQYF. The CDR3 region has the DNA TGTGCCACCAGCTGGGGGGGGAGCACAGATACGCAGTATTTT.

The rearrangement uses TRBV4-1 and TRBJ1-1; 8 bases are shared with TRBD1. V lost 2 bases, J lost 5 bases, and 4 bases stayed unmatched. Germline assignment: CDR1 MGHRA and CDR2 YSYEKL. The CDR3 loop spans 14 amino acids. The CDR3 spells CASSQNRGITEAFF. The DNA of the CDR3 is TGCGCCAGCAGCCAAAACAGGGGGATTACTGAAGCTTTCTTT.

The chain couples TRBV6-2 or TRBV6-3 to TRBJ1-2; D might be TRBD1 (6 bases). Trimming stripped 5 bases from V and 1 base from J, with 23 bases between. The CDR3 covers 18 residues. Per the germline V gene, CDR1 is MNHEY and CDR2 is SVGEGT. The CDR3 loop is CASSLHDRPSEFNYGYTF. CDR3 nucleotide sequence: TGTGCCAGCAGTCTACACGACAGGCCTTCCGAGTTTAACTATGGCTACACCTTC.

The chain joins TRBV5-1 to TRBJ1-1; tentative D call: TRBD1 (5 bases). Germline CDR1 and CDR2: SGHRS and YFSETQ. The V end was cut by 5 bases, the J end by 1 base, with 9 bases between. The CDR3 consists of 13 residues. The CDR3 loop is CASRRDRNTEAFF. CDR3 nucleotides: TGCGCCAGCAGACGAGACAGGAACACTGAAGCTTTCTTT.

As DNA, the CDR3 is TGTGCCAGCAGCTTGAGTGTTCGAGGGAATGAGCAGTTCTTC. It is translated as CASSLSVRGNEQFF. The V call is TRBV7-2, the J call TRBJ2-1; D is perhaps TRBD2 (5 bases). The V end lost 3 bases, the J end lost 7 bases, and 13 bases lay between the germline ends. The length of the CDR3 is 14 residues. Germline V gene sequence: CDR1 SGHTA, CDR2 FQGNSA.

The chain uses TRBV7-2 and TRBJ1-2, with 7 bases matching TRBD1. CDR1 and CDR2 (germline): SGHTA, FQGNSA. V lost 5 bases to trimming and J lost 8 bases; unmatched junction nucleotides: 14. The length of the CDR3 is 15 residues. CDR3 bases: TGTGCCAGCAGCCCACGGACAGGCAGTAGCTTGGGCTACACCTTC. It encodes CASSPRTGSSLGYTF. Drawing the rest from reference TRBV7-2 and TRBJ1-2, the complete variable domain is GAGVSQSPSNKVTEKGKDVELRCDPISGHTALYWYRQSLGQGLEFLIYFQGNSAPDKSGLPSDRFSAERTGGSVSTLTIQRTQQEDSAVYLCASSPRTGSSLGYTFGSGTRLTVV.